The clone carrying this T cell receptor (beta chain) was found once. This specimen comes from a study of blood T cell repertoires in COVID-19. Study at large: Acute and convalescent COVID-19 samples came from the United States, Italy and Spain. T cells, B-cell-depleted T cells, or PBMCs supplied cDNA or gDNA.

In the authors' methods: By means of reference gene primer amplification, nucleated cell counts were estimated. Data came from immunoSEQ multiplex PCR; TCRdb stores just in-frame clones and leaves some out. V and J calls and clone size are copied from that table; D and trimming were computed from the DNA. The repertoire holds fewer than 700,000 clones, with approximately 88% as singletons. It was during active infection that Seattle patients were enrolled and then longitudinally followed. Deletions cut 1 base from V and 0 bases from J, with 13 bases between. From germline, CDR1 is MNHNS and CDR2 SASEGT. The CDR3 runs 17 residues.

The V and J genes are TRBV6-1 and TRBJ1-3, with D possibly matching TRBD1 (5 bases). The specimen was peripheral blood. The receptor's source is a woman between 50 and 59 years old with COVID-19, enrolled during active disease. The CDR3 DNA is TGTGCCAGCAGTGAAGGGTGGACAACGAGCTCTGGAAACACCATATATTTT. Translating gives CASSEGWTTSSGNTIYF.